The next 3 T cell receptor beta chains were all read from a single sample in a study of T cells in Graves' hyperthyroidism and ophthalmopathy. Template material for amplifying TCR beta CDR3 regions consisted of RNA transcripts. TCR CDR3 underwent first-round RT-PCR with the HTBI primer set. TCRdb used MiXCR to reprocess the multiplex PCR reads, holding one entry per CDR3 protein. The sample includes some 530,000 distinct CDR3 sequences, around a fifth of them seen just once. The sequenced material came from blood. These receptors originate from a woman aged 65 to 85 with Graves' ophthalmopathy.

This clonotype was seen a handful of times. V usage is TRBV11-2 and J usage is TRBJ2-3; 8 bases match TRBD2. Per germline, CDR1 SGHAT and CDR2 FQNNGV. V gave up 6 bases and J gave up 0 bases; unmatched junction bases: 8. This CDR3 is 16 amino acids long. The DNA of the CDR3 is TGTGCCAGCAGGAGTCAGGGCGGGGGGAGCACAGATACGCAGTATTTT. Its protein is CASRSQGGGSTDTQYF.

The chain employs TRBV6-1 and TRBJ1-1; D is undetermined. Trimming stripped 4 bases from V and 1 base from J, with 10 bases between. The CDR3 length is 14 residues. Germline V gives CDR1 MNHNS, CDR2 SASEGT. DNA for the CDR3: TGTGCCAGCAGTGCCCGGACGGGGAACACTGAAGCTTTCTTT. Protein product: CASSARTGNTEAFF.

The rearrangement links TRBV5-1 to TRBJ2-1; the match to TRBD1 covers 11 bases. Trimming took 4 bases from V and 6 from J; bases not matched to a gene: 3. The CDR3 totals 14 residues. Germline V CDR1 and CDR2: SGHRS, YFSETQ. The CDR3 region is CASSVGQGGNEQFF. In DNA form, the CDR3 reads TGCGCCAGCAGCGTGGGACAGGGGGGCAATGAGCAGTTCTTC.